This record looks at one T cell receptor beta chain sequence and its context. The sample originates from a study of control samples from healthy donors and cancer patients. The germline V gene encodes CDR1 SGDLS and CDR2 YYNGEE. V was trimmed by 4 bases and J by 3 bases, leaving 14 bases between them. The CDR3 sequence is 15 residues long. Repertoires were generated with immunoSEQ multiplex PCR, while TCRdb's copy carries only in-frame clones and drops some. Of about 75,000 clones listed, 90% to 95% are singletons. Sample: blood. The origin of this receptor is a woman aged 40 to 55 in good health. The chain combines TRBV9 with TRBJ1-5; D is undetermined. The CDR3 DNA follows: TGTGCCAGCAGCCCCCGGTTAGGACTCAATCAGCCCCAGCATTTT. Amino acids: CASSPRLGLNQPQHF.